This entry describes one T cell receptor (beta chain). The data originate from a study of T cell responses to AZD1222 COVID-19 vaccine. This CDR3 contains 16 residues. V shed 5 bases, J shed 0 bases, and the junction held 5 bases outside the gene matches. From germline, CDR1 is LNHDA and CDR2 SQIVND (reference sequence). The data were produced by immunoSEQ multiplex PCR, yet TCRdb's version contains in-frame clones alone and is incomplete. Of about 130,000 clones in the sample, nearly 90% were seen once. The chain carries TRBV19 and TRBJ1-4, with 8 bases matching TRBD1. Sequences were derived from peripheral blood, sampled 28 days after the second AZD1222 dose. The TCR originated in an adult who received the AZD1222 COVID-19 vaccine. CDR3 coding DNA: TGTGCCAGTAGTCCCCGGACAGGGCCAACTAATGAAAAACTGTTTTTT. Translated: CASSPRTGPTNEKLFF.